Reported below is one T cell receptor beta chain. Reverse transcription of about 0.5 to 1 ug RNA was carried out with random hexamers. TCRdb redid the calling of the immunoSEQ multiplex PCR reads with MiXCR, one entry per CDR3 protein. The sample lists approximately 130,000 distinct CDR3 sequences; about 93% were seen once. This CDR3 contains 12 residues. Between the trimmed V and J ends, which lost 2 bases and 8 bases, there was a span of 6 bases. The V gene's germline CDR1 is KGHSH and CDR2 LQKENI. These data are taken from a study of CD8 T cells in Susac syndrome. Sequenced sample: CD8+ T cells from PBMCs. The receptor was derived from a human donor with multiple sclerosis. This chain links TRBV18 with TRBJ1-4, with no clear D. This chain's CDR3 is CASSPEFEKLFF. The CDR3 DNA sequence: TGTGCCAGCTCACCAGAGTTCGAAAAACTGTTTTTT. The whole variable domain, remainder taken from reference TRBV18 and TRBJ1-4, is NAGVMQNPRHLVRRRGQEARLRCSPMKGHSHVYWYRQLPEEGLKFMVYLQKENIIDESGMPKERFSAEFPKEGPSILRIQQVVRGDSAAYFCASSPEFEKLFFGSGTQLSVL.